These T cell receptor beta chains were read from a single sample in a study of CD8+CD57+ T cells in acquired aplastic anemia. TCRdb reprocessed the reads via MiXCR and lists one record per CDR3 protein. Here the sample spans approximately 190,000 distinct CDR3 sequences, under 55% being singletons. The sample taken for sequencing was sorted CD4+, CD8+, or CD8+CD57+ T cells (not recorded which) from PBMCs. Source of these receptors: a human donor with aplastic anemia. Both conserved end residues are part of each CDR3. The D gene is left open where the match is weak. The size field is filled for only some rows; it gives once, few, many or a size class.

V	J	length	D	size	DNA	CDR3
TRBV5-4	TRBJ2-7	13	NA	NA	TGTGCCAGCAGCTACGGGCGAACCTACGAGCAGTACTTC	CASSYGRTYEQYF
TRBV5-6	TRBJ2-7	14	NA	NA	TGTGCCAGCAGCGACGACCGGAGCTCCTACGAGCAGTACTTC	CASSDDRSSYEQYF
TRBV3-1	TRBJ1-1	15	TRBD1	few	TGTGCCAGCAGCACCCGGACAGGGCGGGGCACTGAAGCTTTCTTT	CASSTRTGRGTEAFF
TRBV7-3	TRBJ2-7	14	NA	NA	TGCGCCAGCAGCTTGGGGGCAGGGGCTCACGAACAGTACTTC	CASSLGAGAHEQYF
TRBV12-3/TRBV12-4	TRBJ2-7	15	TRBD2	many	TGTGCCAGCAGTTTACAGGCGGGAGGGCCGTACGAGCAGTACTTC	CASSLQAGGPYEQYF
TRBV19	TRBJ1-1	13	NA	few	TGTGCCAGTAGATCGGGCGGGGGAAAGAAAGCTTTCTTT	CASRSGGGKKAFF
TRBV9	TRBJ2-2	14	NA	many	TGTGCCAGCAGCCGGGACCTTGCTACCGGGGAGCTGTTTTTT	CASSRDLATGELFF
TRBV10-3	TRBJ1-4	16	TRBD1	few	TGTGCCATCAGTGAGCTTGGGACAGCGAGTAATGAAAAACTGTTTTTT	CAISELGTASNEKLFF
TRBV11-3	TRBJ2-7	15	NA	many	TGTGCCAGCAGCTTGGTCAGGACCAGCTCCTACGAGCAGTACTTC	CASSLVRTSSYEQYF
TRBV19	TRBJ1-2	13	NA	NA	TGTGCCAGTAGTGTAGCCTTGGCCTATGGCTACACCTTC	CASSVALAYGYTF
TRBV20-1	TRBJ2-2	15	TRBD2	NA	TGCAGTGCTAGTCGGACTAGCGGTAACACCGGGGAGCTGTTTTTT	CSASRTSGNTGELFF
TRBV7-3	TRBJ2-7	14	NA	many	TGTGCCAGCAGCTTACAAACAGGGAGCTACGAGCAGTACTTC	CASSLQTGSYEQYF
TRBV5-4	TRBJ1-6	13	NA	NA	TGTGCCAGCAGCTCAACGTCGAATTCACCCCTCCACTTT	CASSSTSNSPLHF
TRBV12-3/TRBV12-4	TRBJ2-3	16	NA	once	TGTGCCAGCAAGCTCCCGCGGCGTCTCGGCACAGATACGCAGTATTTT	CASKLPRRLGTDTQYF
TRBV4-3	TRBJ2-3	15	TRBD2	NA	TGCAGCGCCCCAGGGACTAGCGGGAGCACAGATACGCAGTATTTT	CSAPGTSGSTDTQYF
TRBV19	TRBJ2-7	16	NA	many	TGTGCCAGTAGTTCCACACCCAGGTCACCCACTTACGAGCAGTACTTC	CASSSTPRSPTYEQYF
TRBV9	TRBJ2-7	15	TRBD2	once	TGTGCCAGCAGCCCAAGGGGTAGCGGGGCCCACGAGCAGTACTTC	CASSPRGSGAHEQYF
TRBV7-2	TRBJ1-2	13	NA	NA	TGTGCCAGCAGCTTAGAGAGAAGCTATGGCTACACCTTC	CASSLERSYGYTF
TRBV15	TRBJ1-1	14	NA	few	TGTGCCACCAGCAGAGTGGGCTCAGGGCGGGAAGCTTTCTTT	CATSRVGSGREAFF
TRBV7-9	TRBJ2-7	14	TRBD1	once	TGTGCCAGCAGCGCCAGGGACAGGACCTACGAGCAGTACTTC	CASSARDRTYEQYF
TRBV11-2	TRBJ2-7	14	NA	few	TGTGCCAGCAGCTTAGCACCGAGCTCCTACGAGCAGTACTTC	CASSLAPSSYEQYF
TRBV5-1	TRBJ1-4	14	TRBD1	NA	TGCGCCAGCGAGGAACAGGGGTTGGGTGAAAAACTGTTTTTT	CASEEQGLGEKLFF
TRBV10-3	TRBJ2-7	12	TRBD1	NA	TGTGCCATCGCAACAGGGGGATACGAGCAGTACTTC	CAIATGGYEQYF
TRBV7-3	TRBJ2-1	13	TRBD2	many	TGTGCCAGCAGCTCCGTCCGGGAGGCGGAGCAGTTCTTC	CASSSVREAEQFF
TRBV2	TRBJ2-1	12	NA	NA	TGTGCCAGCAGTTTTAACTACAATGAGCAGTTCTTC	CASSFNYNEQFF
TRBV11-1	TRBJ2-3	15	NA	NA	TGTGCCAGCAGCTTAGCGACCAGCGGCACAGATACGCAGTATTTT	CASSLATSGTDTQYF
TRBV2	TRBJ2-1	14	TRBD1	few	TGTGCCAGCAGGGCGGGACAGGGAGTACATGAGCAGTTCTTC	CASRAGQGVHEQFF
TRBV2	TRBJ1-1	14	TRBD1	NA	TGTGCCGGAAGGACAGGCTCGGTGAACACTGAAGCTTTCTTT	CAGRTGSVNTEAFF
TRBV20-1	TRBJ1-1	16	NA	NA	TGCAGTGCTAGAGGGGGGGCAGGGAGGTTATTTACATGGGCTTTCTTT	CSARGGAGRLFTWAFF
TRBV19	TRBJ1-1	13	NA	NA	TGTACCAGTAGTACCGACGAGAGCACTGAAGCTTTCTTT	CTSSTDESTEAFF
TRBV29-1	TRBJ2-1	13	TRBD1	NA	TGCAGCGTCACCGGGACAGGGGGCAATGAGCAGTTCTTC	CSVTGTGGNEQFF
TRBV7-9	TRBJ2-5	15	TRBD2	NA	TGTGCCAGCAGCTTTTGGACTAGCGGGACGGAGACCCAGTACTTC	CASSFWTSGTETQYF
TRBV2	TRBJ2-3	14	NA	NA	TGCGCCAGCAGCCAAGACGGCGCCACAGATACGCAGTATTTT	CASSQDGATDTQYF
TRBV3-1	TRBJ1-5	14	NA	few	TGTGCCAGCAGCCAAATGTCAGGGACTCAGCCCCAGCATTTT	CASSQMSGTQPQHF
TRBV25-1	TRBJ1-4	13	NA	NA	TGTGCCAGCAGCCGGGGGGGCATCGAAAAACTGTTTTTT	CASSRGGIEKLFF
TRBV7-2	TRBJ2-7	14	TRBD2	many	TGTGCCAGCAGCTTGGGACTAGCGGCGTACGAGCAGTACTTC	CASSLGLAAYEQYF
TRBV4-2	TRBJ2-1	14	NA	NA	TGTGCCAGCAGCCCCGGCGACAATCTAAATGAGCAGTTCTTC	CASSPGDNLNEQFF
TRBV4-2	TRBJ2-3	17	TRBD2	many	TGTGCCAGCAGCCAAGCCGGGACTAGCGCATACACAGATACGCAGTATTTT	CASSQAGTSAYTDTQYF
TRBV7-9	TRBJ1-6	12	NA	NA	TGTGCCAGCAGCTTGCCCGCGGGGCCCCTCCACTTT	CASSLPAGPLHF
TRBV19	TRBJ1-1	14	TRBD1	NA	TGTGCCAGTAGACTCGACAGGGGGAATGTTGAAGCTTTCTTT	CASRLDRGNVEAFF
TRBV7-1	TRBJ1-3	21	TRBD1	NA	TGTGCCAGCAGTTCAAATTCCCACAGGGGGGGACCCCCAAATACCGGAGACACCATATATTTT	CASSSNSHRGGPPNTGDTIYF
TRBV4-3	TRBJ1-6	16	NA	NA	TGCGCCAGCAGCCAAGATGGCCGGGCAGGGGAATCACCCCTCCACTTT	CASSQDGRAGESPLHF
TRBV29-1	TRBJ2-7	10	TRBD1	few	TGCAGCCAGAACAGGGGCGAGCAGTACTTC	CSQNRGEQYF
TRBV24-1	TRBJ1-1	19	TRBD1	NA	TGTGCCACCAGTGAGGGAGCCTCGACAGGGGGGCACTTTGGCACTGAAGCTTTCTTT	CATSEGASTGGHFGTEAFF
TRBV15	TRBJ1-4	14	NA	NA	TGTGCCACCAGCAGCGAAGTGGGTTTTGAAAAACTGTTTTTT	CATSSEVGFEKLFF
TRBV15	TRBJ1-5	14	NA	many	TGTGCCACCAGGGCGACTCGTAGCAATCAGCCCCAGCATTTT	CATRATRSNQPQHF
TRBV10-1	TRBJ1-1	14	NA	NA	TGCGCCAGCAGTGAGTCGGGAGGGGAAACTGAAGCTTTCTTT	CASSESGGETEAFF
TRBV12-3/TRBV12-4	TRBJ2-2	14	NA	many	TGTGCCAGCATAATGACAGCAAACACCGGGGAGCTGTTTTTT	CASIMTANTGELFF
TRBV15	TRBJ1-1	15	NA	few	TGTGCCACCAGCAGAGAGGGGGGGGGGCTCACTGAAGCTTTCTTT	CATSREGGGLTEAFF
TRBV10-3	TRBJ1-5	14	NA	NA	TGTGCCATCAGTGTCCTGGGGACGGAACAGCCCCAGCATTTT	CAISVLGTEQPQHF
TRBV9	TRBJ1-2	13	NA	many	TGTGCCAGCACCCCGGGCCCGACCGGTGGCTACACCTTC	CASTPGPTGGYTF
TRBV10-2	TRBJ2-7	14	NA	NA	TGCGCCAGCAGTGTCCAGGGGCGCGGCTACGAGCAGTACTTC	CASSVQGRGYEQYF
TRBV25-1	TRBJ1-2	16	TRBD1	once	TGTGCCAGCAGTGTGGGGGGCCGGGACAGGGGTAGTGGCTACACCTTC	CASSVGGRDRGSGYTF
TRBV10-3	TRBJ2-1	18	TRBD2	NA	TGTGCCATCAGCGCCGGGACTAGCGGGCCGAGCTCCTACAATGAGCAGTTCTTC	CAISAGTSGPSSYNEQFF
TRBV5-8	TRBJ2-2	15	NA	many	TGTGCCAGCAGCTTGATTGCTTCTTCTACCGGGGAGCTGTTTTTT	CASSLIASSTGELFF
TRBV24-1	TRBJ1-2	9	NA	NA	TGTGCCACCAGTGGGGGCTACACCTTC	CATSGGYTF
TRBV19	TRBJ2-7	14	TRBD1	NA	TGTGCCACAATACCTCGGGACAGCCCCTACGAGCAGTACTTC	CATIPRDSPYEQYF
TRBV2	TRBJ2-1	15	NA	NA	TGTGCGACCACCTTCGGGAGCGGACCCTACAATGAGCAGTTCTTC	CATTFGSGPYNEQFF
TRBV6-1	TRBJ2-7	14	TRBD1	many	TGTGCCAGCAGTCCCCGACAGGGGATCTACGAGCAGTACTTC	CASSPRQGIYEQYF
TRBV20-1	TRBJ1-5	12	NA	NA	TGCAGTGCCCTGACCGACCTGGGGCCCCAGCATTTT	CSALTDLGPQHF